These 3 T cell receptor beta chains were sequenced from one sample in a study of radiation and T cells in renal cell carcinoma (dated by TCRdb to 2018 to 2020). The receptor library was made with the immunoSEQ multiplex PCR assay. TCRdb carries this immuneACCESS record with in-frame sequences only. Its versions omit some clonotypes, under half of them owing to an unresolved V gene in the studies checked, with the rest unexplained. The sample data list about 77,000 clones, and roughly 83% of these were observed just once. The top ten hold about 2.4% of the sample. The time point label, read with the paper, signifies: blood 4 weeks post-SBRT, at nephrectomy. The treatment or condition label of this sample denotes: 15 Gy SBRT to primary tumor, nephrectomy 4 weeks later. The sequences come from blood, collected from a patient whose treatment included radiotherapy and nephrectomy. The receptor set was obtained from a woman in her sixties or seventies with renal cell carcinoma.

The chain is built from TRBV29-1 and TRBJ1-2, with D maybe TRBD1 (6 bases). This CDR3 spans 13 amino acids. Trimming took 6 bases from V and 8 from J, leaving 19 bases between them. Germline CDR1 and CDR2: SQVTM and ANQGSEA. CDR3 sequence: CSVAAPGAYGYTF. CDR3 nucleotide sequence: TGCAGCGTCGCGGCCCCGGGGGCGTACGGCTACACCTTC.

The rearrangement links TRBV7-2 to TRBJ1-5; weak D call: TRBD1 (5 bases). This CDR3 region has 15 residues. Germline CDR1 SGHTA, CDR2 FQGNSA. The V and J ends lost 1 base and 2 bases respectively, with 9 bases between them. CDR3 in DNA: TGTGCCAGCAGCTTAGGGGGGACCGGCAATCAGCCCCAGCATTTT. Its translation is CASSLGGTGNQPQHF.

The chain is built from TRBV15 and TRBJ1-5, with TRBD1 identical over 8 bases. V lost 5 bases and J lost 5; bases outside the gene matches: 2. The length of the CDR3 is 13 residues. Germline loops: CDR1 LNHNV, CDR2 YYDKDF (reference sequence). The CDR3 loop reads CATSGTGDQPQHF. CDR3 DNA: TGTGCCACCAGCGGGACAGGAGATCAGCCCCAGCATTTT. Combining the CDR3 with reference TRBV15 and TRBJ1-5 gives the whole variable domain DAMVIQNPRYQVTQFGKPVTLSCSQTLNHNVMYWYQQKSSQAPKLLFHYYDKDFNNEADTPDNFQSRRPNTSFCFLDIRSPGLGDTAMYLCATSGTGDQPQHFGDGTRLSIL.